The 26 T cell receptor beta chains in this list originate from one sample, sequenced in a study of cytomegalovirus exposure and HLA in healthy donors (dated by TCRdb to about 2017). Library generation was performed with the immunoSEQ multiplex PCR assay. The source is immuneACCESS, and TCRdb retained only in-frame sequences with V and J called. Part of the clones is not carried over; for the studies checked, unresolved V genes explain less than half of this, and the remainder is unexplained. This sample is represented by under 250,000 clones; 80% to 90% of them were singletons. 2% of the sample comes from the top ten. The specimen sequenced was PBMCs. These receptors were taken from a woman under 30 in good health and CMV-seropositive.

The rearrangement joins TRBV6-5 to TRBJ2-1; no reliable D call. The CDR3 spans 12 residues. The germline V and J ends were trimmed by 9 bases and 0 bases, with 6 bases remaining between them. Germline V CDR1 and CDR2: MNHEY, SVGAGI. CDR3 region: CASHSSYNEQFF. The CDR3 bases are TGTGCCAGTCATAGCTCCTACAATGAGCAGTTCTTC.

The chain couples TRBV12-5 to TRBJ2-3, with 10 positions matching TRBD1. The germline V gene has CDR1 LGHNT and CDR2 FRNRAP. Unmatched junction bases numbered 10, after V lost 5 bases and J lost 5 bases. The CDR3 length is 16 residues. For the CDR3, the DNA is TGTGCTAGTGGTCCGTTGACAGGGGGCGGACTAGATACGCAGTATTTT. It yields the protein CASGPLTGGGLDTQYF. The complete variable domain, with remaining parts taken from reference TRBV12-5 and TRBJ2-3, reads DARVTQTPRHKVTEMGQEVTMRCQPILGHNTVFWYRQTMMQGLELLAYFRNRAPLDDSGMPKDRFSAEMPDATLATLKIQPSEPRDSAVYFCASGPLTGGGLDTQYFGPGTRLTVL.

The genes are TRBV28 and TRBJ2-7; D ambiguous. Trimming stripped 6 bases from V and 4 bases from J, with 13 bases between. Germline V CDR1 and CDR2: MDHEN, SYDVKM. CDR3 size: 13 residues. This chain's CDR3 is CASSLSVPYEQYF. The CDR3 bases are TGTGCCAGCAGCTTAAGCGTGCCGTACGAGCAGTACTTC.

Comments on this clone: Mismatch with germline at one junction end may stem from a read error. The genes are TRBV5-6 and TRBJ2-7, with 11 bases matching TRBD2. CDR1 SGHDT and CDR2 YYEEEE come from the germline V gene. This CDR3 has 12 amino acids. The CDR3 DNA follows: TGTGCCAGCAGCTCTTTTAGCGGGAGGGTAAACTTC. It yields the protein CASSSFSGRVNF.

The gene calls are TRBV15 and TRBJ1-4; TRBD1 might be the D (5 bases). Deletions cut 0 bases from V and 7 bases from J, with 9 bases between. This CDR3 is built from 14 residues. Germline V gives CDR1 LNHNV, CDR2 YYDKDF (reference sequence). The CDR3 region has the DNA TGTGCCACCAGCAGAGATGCGGGGGGTGAAAAACTGTTTTTT. Residues: CATSRDAGGEKLFF.

This chain links TRBV28 with TRBJ2-7; 8 bases are a match to TRBD1. J was trimmed by 6 bases and V by 8 bases; bases with no gene match: 9. Germline lookup yields CDR1 MDHEN and CDR2 SYDVKM. The CDR3 runs to 13 residues. The CDR3 DNA sequence: TGTGCCAGCGACAGGGGAACTACGGGCGAGCAGTACTTC. Translating gives CASDRGTTGEQYF. Together with reference TRBV28 and TRBJ2-7, the CDR3 gives the full variable domain: DVKVTQSSRYLVKRTGEKVFLECVQDMDHENMFWYRQDPGLGLRLIYFSYDVKMKEKGDIPEGYSVSREKKERFSLILESASTNQTSMYLCASDRGTTGEQYFGPGTRLTVT.

The V call is TRBV9, the J call TRBJ2-1; 10 nucleotides match TRBD1. V lost 2 bases and J lost 7; bases outside the gene matches: 3. The germline V gene encodes CDR1 SGDLS and CDR2 YYNGEE. This CDR3 contains 14 residues. The CDR3 loop reads CASSVWTGGNEQFF. Here the CDR3 DNA reads TGTGCCAGCAGCGTCTGGACAGGGGGGAATGAGCAGTTCTTC.

The genes are TRBV27 and TRBJ2-7, with D unresolved. V was trimmed by 3 bases and J by 3 bases, leaving 9 bases between them. The CDR3 runs to 13 residues. Germline V gene sequence: CDR1 MNHEY, CDR2 SMNVEV (reference sequence). CDR3 region: CASSLAGNYEQYF. CDR3 coding DNA: TGTGCCAGCAGTTTGGCAGGAAACTACGAGCAGTACTTC.

J is TRBJ2-1 and V is TRBV18, with 12 bases matching TRBD2. This CDR3 contains 14 residues. The V and J ends lost 4 bases and 9 bases, in that order; junction bases with no gene match: 4. Germline V gene data show CDR1 as KGHSH and CDR2 as LQKENI. CDR3 loop: CASSLRLAGVEQFF. The CDR3 nucleotides are TGTGCCAGCTCACTTCGACTAGCGGGAGTTGAGCAGTTCTTC.

This chain connects TRBV6-1 to TRBJ1-4; TRBD1 might be the D (5 bases). Germline CDR1 reads MNHNS; CDR2 reads SASEGT. This CDR3 comprises 15 residues. V was shortened by 3 bases and J by 0 bases, with 8 bases between the two germline ends. CDR3 sequence reads: CASSDQGATNEKLFF. DNA for the CDR3: TGTGCCAGCAGTGACCAAGGGGCAACTAATGAAAAACTGTTTTTT.

This clone was counted once. The sample has other DNA sequences that encode this CDR3 too. Here the CDR3 DNA reads TGTGCCACCGGACGGGGGTACGAGCAGTACTTC. Its protein is CATGRGYEQYF. The rearrangement joins TRBV28 to TRBJ2-7, with TRBD2 as a possible D gene (6 bases). This CDR3 has 11 residues. Germline V gene sequence: CDR1 MDHEN, CDR2 SYDVKM. Trimming removed 10 bases at V and 4 bases at J, with 11 bases between.

This rearrangement joins TRBV30 to TRBJ2-4; 13 bases are shared with TRBD2. Trimming cost V 3 bases and J 0 bases; bases outside gene matches: 8. The germline V gene encodes CDR1 GTSNPN and CDR2 SVGIG (reference sequence). The CDR3 runs 18 residues. The CDR3 spells CAWRRLAGGFIAKNIQYF. Here the CDR3 DNA reads TGTGCCTGGAGGCGACTAGCGGGAGGATTTATAGCCAAAAACATTCAGTACTTC.

V gene TRBV28 combines with J gene TRBJ1-1; 7 bases map to TRBD1. With 2 bases clipped from V and 10 bases from J, the junction kept 7 bases outside the gene matches. CDR1 and CDR2 (germline): MDHEN, SYDVKM. There are 13 residues in the CDR3. CDR3 coding DNA: TGTGCCAGCAGTTTAGTCACAGGGGTTACAGCTTTCTTT. It encodes CASSLVTGVTAFF.

The V call is TRBV5-4, the J call TRBJ2-7; no definite D call. The CDR3 length is 12 residues. Trimming pared 2 bases from V and 6 bases from J, leaving 9 bases between. Germline V gene sequence: CDR1 SGHNT, CDR2 YYREEE (reference sequence). Here the CDR3 DNA reads TGTGCCAGCAGCTTCAGACATATCGAGCAGTACTTC. It specifies CASSFRHIEQYF.

The table lists this clone with a few counts. As DNA, the CDR3 is TGTGCCTGGACGAGGGGGGGGAGAGACACTGAAGCTTTCTTT. Translation gives CAWTRGGRDTEAFF. The V and J genes are TRBV30 and TRBJ1-1, with D possibly TRBD1 on 6 matching bases. V lost 4 bases, J lost 3 bases, and 15 bases lay in between. Germline V gene data show CDR1 as GTSNPN and CDR2 as SVGIG (reference sequence). The CDR3 extends over 14 amino acids.

The chain is built from TRBV27 and TRBJ2-7, with 14 bases aligning to TRBD2. The CDR3 sequence is 19 residues long. Germline CDR1 reads MNHEY; CDR2 reads SMNVEV (reference sequence). J gave up 0 bases and V 2 bases, and 9 bases lay outside the gene matches. The CDR3 region has the DNA TGTGCCAGCAGTTTAGTTATGGGACTAGCGGGAGCCAGCTCCTACGAGCAGTACTTC. Residues: CASSLVMGLAGASSYEQYF.

This chain links TRBV29-1 with TRBJ2-7, with 7 bases identical to TRBD2. This CDR3 contains 13 residues. The V segment lost 7 bases and the J segment 2 bases; nucleotides outside the gene matches: 8. Per the germline V gene, CDR1 is SQVTM and CDR2 is ANQGSEA. The CDR3 DNA follows: TGCAGCGGCGGGGAGGGTAGGACCTACGAGCAGTACTTC. Encoded protein: CSGGEGRTYEQYF.

The chain recombines TRBV11-2 with TRBJ1-1; 8 bases line up with TRBD1. CDR1 and CDR2 from the germline V gene are SGHAT and FQNNGV. There are 13 residues in the CDR3. V shed 4 bases, J shed 7 bases, and the junction held 5 bases outside the gene matches. CDR3 in DNA: TGTGCCAGCAGCTCATGGGGACAGGTTGAAGCTTTCTTT. Protein product: CASSSWGQVEAFF. The full variable domain, in which reference TRBV11-2 and TRBJ1-1 provide the parts outside the CDR3, is EAGVAQSPRYKIIEKRQSVAFWCNPISGHATLYWYQQILGQGPKLLIQFQNNGVVDDSQLPKDRFSAERLKGVDSTLKIQPAKLEDSAVYLCASSSWGQVEAFFGQGTRLTVV.

J is TRBJ2-1 and V is TRBV27, with D perhaps matching TRBD2 (6 bases). Per germline, CDR1 MNHEY and CDR2 SMNVEV (reference sequence). Trimming shortened V by 6 bases and J by 6 bases, and 24 bases separated the two germline ends. The CDR3 is made up of 17 amino acids. The CDR3 DNA is TGTGCCAGCAGGATGTTGGCGGGTAGCGGAGTTTCCAATGAGCAGTTCTTC. It is translated as CASRMLAGSGVSNEQFF.

The V call is TRBV6-5, the J call TRBJ2-1, with 10 positions matching TRBD1. The CDR3 extends over 15 amino acids. J lost 7 bases, V lost 6 bases, and 9 bases had no gene match. Germline V gene data show CDR1 as MNHEY and CDR2 as SVGAGI. The CDR3 loop reads CASSRGQGGKNEQFF. CDR3 bases: TGTGCCAGCAGCCGCGGACAGGGGGGCAAGAATGAGCAGTTCTTC.

The chain links TRBV28 to TRBJ2-1; D is uncertain. Germline CDR1 MDHEN, CDR2 SYDVKM. The CDR3 consists of 8 residues. The CDR3 spells CALNEQFF. The DNA of the CDR3 is TGTGCTCTAAATGAGCAGTTCTTC.

The chain carries TRBV7-3 and TRBJ1-1; TRBD1 agrees at 9 bases. The CDR3 has 13 residues. Germline V gives CDR1 SGHTA, CDR2 FQGTGA. V lost 5 bases, J lost 6 bases, and 4 bases stayed unmatched. Here the CDR3 DNA reads TGTGCCAGCAGCCGAGGGACAGGGTCTGAAGCTTTCTTT. It codes for CASSRGTGSEAFF.

The CDR3 is CASRVDTRAFF. DNA for the CDR3: TGTGCCAGCAGGGTCGACACCCGCGCTTTCTTT. The chain uses TRBV28 and TRBJ1-1; no firm D call. V was clipped by 6 bases and J by 11 bases, with 13 bases between them. Germline-derived CDR1 and CDR2 are MDHEN and SYDVKM. The CDR3 contains 11 residues.

The gene calls are TRBV9 and TRBJ1-3, with TRBD1 matching over 9 bases. V shed 3 bases, J shed 8 bases, and the junction held 6 bases outside the gene matches. The CDR3 is 14 amino acids. CDR1 and CDR2 (germline): SGDLS, YYNGEE. The CDR3 loop reads CASSEDRGRDTIYF. The CDR3 nucleotides read TGTGCCAGCAGCGAGGACAGGGGACGGGACACCATATATTTT.

V usage is TRBV30 and J usage is TRBJ1-1; D is possibly TRBD1 (6 bases). This CDR3 spans 13 amino acids. Germline V CDR1 and CDR2: GTSNPN, SVGIG (reference sequence). V gave up 0 bases and J gave up 11 bases, with 16 bases separating them. The CDR3 region has the DNA TGTGCCTGGAGTGTAACCCGGGGGGCTTCGGCTTTCTTT. Protein sequence: CAWSVTRGASAFF.

The rearrangement joins TRBV29-1 to TRBJ2-7; 7 nucleotides line up with TRBD1. J was trimmed by 3 bases and V by 5 bases; bases with no gene match: 19. CDR3 length equals 17 residues. In germline, CDR1 is SQVTM, CDR2 ANQGSEA. CDR3 in DNA: TGCAGCGTTCCTGATACAGGGGCCCCCGGAACAGGCTACGAGCAGTACTTC. It is translated as CSVPDTGAPGTGYEQYF.